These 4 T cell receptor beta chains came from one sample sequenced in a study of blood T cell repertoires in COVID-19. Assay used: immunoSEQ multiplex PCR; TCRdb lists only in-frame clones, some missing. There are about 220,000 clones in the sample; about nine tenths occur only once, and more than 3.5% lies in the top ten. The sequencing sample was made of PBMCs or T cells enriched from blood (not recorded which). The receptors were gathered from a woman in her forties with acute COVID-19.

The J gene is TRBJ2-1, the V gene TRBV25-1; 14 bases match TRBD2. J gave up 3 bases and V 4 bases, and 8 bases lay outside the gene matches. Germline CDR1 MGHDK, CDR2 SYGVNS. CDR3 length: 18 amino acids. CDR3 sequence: CASSARTSGGSGYNEQFF. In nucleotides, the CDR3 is TGTGCCAGCAGTGCCCGGACTAGCGGGGGGTCCGGCTACAATGAGCAGTTCTTC.

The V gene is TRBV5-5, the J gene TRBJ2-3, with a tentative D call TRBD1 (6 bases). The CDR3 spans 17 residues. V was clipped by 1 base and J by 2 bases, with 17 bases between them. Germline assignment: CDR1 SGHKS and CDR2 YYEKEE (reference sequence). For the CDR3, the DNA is TGTGCCAGCAGCTTGAGGCAGAACCCAGGGGCCACAGATACGCAGTATTTT. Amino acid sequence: CASSLRQNPGATDTQYF.

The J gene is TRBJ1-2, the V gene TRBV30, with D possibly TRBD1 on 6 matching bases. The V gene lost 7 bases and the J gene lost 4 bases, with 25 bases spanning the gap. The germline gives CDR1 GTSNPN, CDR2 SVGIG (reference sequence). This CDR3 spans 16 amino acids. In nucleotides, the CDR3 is TGTGCCTCTCCCTCCGTCGGGGGGGCGGAAGCCTATGGCTACACCTTC. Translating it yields CASPSVGGAEAYGYTF.

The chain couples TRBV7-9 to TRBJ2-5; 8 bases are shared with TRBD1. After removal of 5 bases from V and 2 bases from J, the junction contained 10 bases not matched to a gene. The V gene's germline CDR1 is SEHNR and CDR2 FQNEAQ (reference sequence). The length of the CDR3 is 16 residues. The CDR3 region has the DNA TGTGCCAGCAGCGCCAGGGGGCAGATAGAGCAAGAGACCCAGTACTTC. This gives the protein CASSARGQIEQETQYF. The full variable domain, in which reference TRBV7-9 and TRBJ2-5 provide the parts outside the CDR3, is DTGVSQNPRHKITKRGQNVTFRCDPISEHNRLYWYRQTLGQGPEFLTYFQNEAQLEKSRLLSDRFSAERPKGSFSTLEIQRTEQGDSAMYLCASSARGQIEQETQYFGPGTRLLVL.